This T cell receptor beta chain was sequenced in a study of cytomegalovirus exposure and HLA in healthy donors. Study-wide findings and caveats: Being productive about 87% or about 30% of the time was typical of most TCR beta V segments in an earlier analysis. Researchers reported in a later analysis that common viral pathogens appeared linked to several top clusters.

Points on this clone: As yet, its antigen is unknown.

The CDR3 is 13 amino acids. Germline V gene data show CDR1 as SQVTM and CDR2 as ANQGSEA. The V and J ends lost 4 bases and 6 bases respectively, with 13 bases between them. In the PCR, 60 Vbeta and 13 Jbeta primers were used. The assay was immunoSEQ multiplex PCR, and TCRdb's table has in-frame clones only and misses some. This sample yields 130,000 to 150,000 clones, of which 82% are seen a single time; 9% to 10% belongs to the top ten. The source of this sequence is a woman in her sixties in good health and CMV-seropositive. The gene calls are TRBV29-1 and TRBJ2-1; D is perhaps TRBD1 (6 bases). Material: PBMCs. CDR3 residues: CSVAQGYSNEQFF. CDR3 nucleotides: TGCAGCGTTGCCCAGGGGTACAGCAATGAGCAGTTCTTC.